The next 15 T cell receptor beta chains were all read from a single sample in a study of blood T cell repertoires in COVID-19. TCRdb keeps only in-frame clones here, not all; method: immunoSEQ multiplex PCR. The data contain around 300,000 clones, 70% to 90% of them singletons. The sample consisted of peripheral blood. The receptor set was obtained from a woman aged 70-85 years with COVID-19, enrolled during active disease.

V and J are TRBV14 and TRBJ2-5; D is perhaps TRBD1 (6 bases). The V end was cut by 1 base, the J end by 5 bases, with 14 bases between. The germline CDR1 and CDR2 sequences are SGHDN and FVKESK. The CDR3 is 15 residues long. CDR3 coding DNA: TGTGCCAGCAGCCAAGGGGTTACAAGGGGGGAGACCCAGTACTTC. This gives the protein CASSQGVTRGETQYF.

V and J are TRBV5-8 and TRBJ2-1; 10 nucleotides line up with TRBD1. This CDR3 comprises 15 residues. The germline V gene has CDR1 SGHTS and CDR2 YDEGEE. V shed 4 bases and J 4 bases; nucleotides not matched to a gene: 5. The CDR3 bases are TGTGCCAGCAGCGGCCGGGACAGGGGTTACAATGAGCAGTTCTTC. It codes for CASSGRDRGYNEQFF. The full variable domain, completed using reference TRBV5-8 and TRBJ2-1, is EAGVTQSPTHLIKTRGQQATLRCSPISGHTSVYWYQQALGLGLQFLLWYDEGEERNRGNFPPRFSGRQFPNYSSELNVNALELEDSALYLCASSGRDRGYNEQFFGPGTRLTVL.

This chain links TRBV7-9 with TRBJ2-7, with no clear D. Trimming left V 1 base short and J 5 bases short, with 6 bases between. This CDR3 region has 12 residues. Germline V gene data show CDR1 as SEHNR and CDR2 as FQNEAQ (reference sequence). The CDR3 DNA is TGTGCCAGCAGCTTAGTTACGGACGAGCAGTACTTC. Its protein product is CASSLVTDEQYF. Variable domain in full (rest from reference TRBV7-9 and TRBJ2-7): DTGVSQNPRHKITKRGQNVTFRCDPISEHNRLYWYRQTLGQGPEFLTYFQNEAQLEKSRLLSDRFSAERPKGSFSTLEIQRTEQGDSAMYLCASSLVTDEQYFGPGTRLTVT.

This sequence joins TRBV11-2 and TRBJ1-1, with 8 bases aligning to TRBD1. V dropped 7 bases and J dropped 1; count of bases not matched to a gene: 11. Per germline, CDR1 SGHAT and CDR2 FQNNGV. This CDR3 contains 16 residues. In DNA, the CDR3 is TGTGCCAGCAACTCATTCCGGGACAGGAGGAACACTGAAGCTTTCTTT. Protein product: CASNSFRDRRNTEAFF. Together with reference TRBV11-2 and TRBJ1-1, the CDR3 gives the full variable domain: EAGVAQSPRYKIIEKRQSVAFWCNPISGHATLYWYQQILGQGPKLLIQFQNNGVVDDSQLPKDRFSAERLKGVDSTLKIQPAKLEDSAVYLCASNSFRDRRNTEAFFGQGTRLTVV.

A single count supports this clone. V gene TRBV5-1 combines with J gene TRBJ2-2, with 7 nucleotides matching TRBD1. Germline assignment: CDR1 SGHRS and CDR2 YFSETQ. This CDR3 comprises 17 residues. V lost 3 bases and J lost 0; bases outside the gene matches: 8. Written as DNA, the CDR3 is TGCGCCAGCAGCTCAAACTCACAGGGGCCGAACACCGGGGAGCTGTTTTTT. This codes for CASSSNSQGPNTGELFF.

The CDR3 DNA is TGTGCCACCAGTGGAGGCAGGGGAAACACTGAAGCTTTCTTT. Translating it yields CATSGGRGNTEAFF. V and J are TRBV24-1 and TRBJ1-1, with a weak D call TRBD1 (6 bases). V lost 5 bases, J lost 2 bases, and 11 bases lay in between. The CDR3 totals 14 residues. Germline CDR1 KGHDR, CDR2 SFDVKD.

The CDR3 spells CASSPTGGSNEKLFF. The CDR3, as DNA: TGTGCCAGCAGTCCAACAGGGGGCAGTAATGAAAAACTGTTTTTT. The gene calls are TRBV28 and TRBJ1-4; 9 bases are a match to TRBD1. The CDR3 consists of 15 residues. Germline V gene data show CDR1 as MDHEN and CDR2 as SYDVKM. With V trimmed by 5 bases and J by 4 bases, 5 bases remained unmatched.

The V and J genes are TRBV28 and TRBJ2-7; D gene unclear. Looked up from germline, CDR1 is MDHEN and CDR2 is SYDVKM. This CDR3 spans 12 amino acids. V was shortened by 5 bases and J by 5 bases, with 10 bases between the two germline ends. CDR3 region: CASSPRSHEQYF. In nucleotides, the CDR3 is TGTGCCAGCAGTCCCCGGTCGCACGAGCAGTACTTC. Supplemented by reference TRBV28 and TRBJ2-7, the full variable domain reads DVKVTQSSRYLVKRTGEKVFLECVQDMDHENMFWYRQDPGLGLRLIYFSYDVKMKEKGDIPEGYSVSREKKERFSLILESASTNQTSMYLCASSPRSHEQYFGPGTRLTVT.

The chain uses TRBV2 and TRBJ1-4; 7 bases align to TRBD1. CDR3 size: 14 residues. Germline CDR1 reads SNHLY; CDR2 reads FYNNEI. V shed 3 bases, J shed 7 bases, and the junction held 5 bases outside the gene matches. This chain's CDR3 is CASSDWAGGEKLFF. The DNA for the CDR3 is TGTGCCAGCAGTGATTGGGCAGGGGGTGAAAAACTGTTTTTT.

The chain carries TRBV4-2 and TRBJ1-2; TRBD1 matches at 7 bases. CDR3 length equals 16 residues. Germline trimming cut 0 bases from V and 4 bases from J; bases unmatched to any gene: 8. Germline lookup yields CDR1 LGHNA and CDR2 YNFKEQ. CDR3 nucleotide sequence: TGTGCCAGCAGCCAAGATTGGGACAGCTCTTCCTATGGCTACACCTTC. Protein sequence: CASSQDWDSSSYGYTF.

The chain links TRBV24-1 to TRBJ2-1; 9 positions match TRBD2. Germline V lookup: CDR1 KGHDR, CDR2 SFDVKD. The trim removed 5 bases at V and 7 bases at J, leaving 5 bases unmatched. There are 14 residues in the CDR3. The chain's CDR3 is CATSVAGAQNEQFF. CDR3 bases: TGTGCCACCAGTGTAGCGGGGGCCCAGAATGAGCAGTTCTTC.

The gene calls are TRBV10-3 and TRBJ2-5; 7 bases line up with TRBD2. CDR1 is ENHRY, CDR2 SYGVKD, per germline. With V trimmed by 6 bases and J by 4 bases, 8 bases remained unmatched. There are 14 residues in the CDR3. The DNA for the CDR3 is TGTGCCATCAGGGGGACGAGGGAGGGAGAGACCCAGTACTTC. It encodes CAIRGTREGETQYF.

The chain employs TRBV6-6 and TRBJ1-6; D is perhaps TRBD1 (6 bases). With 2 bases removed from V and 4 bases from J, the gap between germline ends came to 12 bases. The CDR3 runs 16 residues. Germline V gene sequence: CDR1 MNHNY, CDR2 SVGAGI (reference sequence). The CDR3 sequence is CASSYLRGQYNSPLHF. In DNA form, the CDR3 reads TGTGCCAGCAGTTACCTAAGAGGACAGTATAATTCACCCCTCCACTTT.

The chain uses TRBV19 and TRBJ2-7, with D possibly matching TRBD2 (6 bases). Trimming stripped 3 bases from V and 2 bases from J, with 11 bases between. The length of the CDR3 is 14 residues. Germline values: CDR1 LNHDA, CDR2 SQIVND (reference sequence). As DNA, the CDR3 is TGTGCCAGTAGTATGGCGGGGCCCCCCTACGAGCAGTACTTC. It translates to CASSMAGPPYEQYF.

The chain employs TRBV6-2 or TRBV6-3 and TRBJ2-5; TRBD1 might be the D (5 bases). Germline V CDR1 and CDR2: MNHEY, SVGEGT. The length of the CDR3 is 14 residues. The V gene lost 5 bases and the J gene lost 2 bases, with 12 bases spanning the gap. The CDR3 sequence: CASSKAGIQETQYF. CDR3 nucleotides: TGTGCCAGCAGTAAGGCAGGGATTCAAGAGACCCAGTACTTC.